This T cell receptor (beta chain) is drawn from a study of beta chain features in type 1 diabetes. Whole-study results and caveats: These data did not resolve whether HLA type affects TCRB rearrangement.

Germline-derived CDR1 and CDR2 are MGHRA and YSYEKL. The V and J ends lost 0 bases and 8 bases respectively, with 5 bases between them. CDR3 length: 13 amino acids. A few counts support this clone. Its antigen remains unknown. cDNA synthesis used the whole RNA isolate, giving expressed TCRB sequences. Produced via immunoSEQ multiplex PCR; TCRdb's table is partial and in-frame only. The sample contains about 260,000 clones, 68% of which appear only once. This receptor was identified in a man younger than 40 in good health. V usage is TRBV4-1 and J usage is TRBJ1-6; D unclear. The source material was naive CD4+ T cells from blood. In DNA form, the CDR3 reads TGCGCCAGCAGCCAAGATCCGTATTCACCCCTCCACTTT. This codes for CASSQDPYSPLHF.